This T cell receptor (beta chain) stems from a study of blood T cell repertoires in COVID-19 (dated by TCRdb to the early 2020s). Looking at the study overall: Samples from collaborators originated in the United States, Italy and Spain and spanned both the acute and convalescent phases of COVID-19. The material from the prospective study consisted of cDNA or gDNA derived from T cells, B-cell-depleted T cells, or PBMCs. Deeply sampled blood TCRbeta repertoires from subjects exposed to, actively infected with, or recovered from COVID-19 were included in the dataset. A freely available public database, intended as a resource for researchers studying the immune response to SARS-CoV-2, is where the repertoires were released. Samples were obtained from the ongoing ImmuneRACE study (first 160 participants) and from over 1,000 subjects provided by 6 global collaborators. Nearly every sample came with metadata listing a de-identified subject ID, COVID-19 status, age in years and sex. Where available, HLA class I and class II types were taken from metadata supplied by the sample provider and were not determined by assay-based typing.

Each collaborating institution followed its own protocols to collect whole blood in K2EDTA tubes. For TCRbeta analysis, collaborators shipped samples in one of three forms: frozen whole blood, isolated PBMCs, or DNA extracted from either of those sample types. As to this clone: This clone's antigen is unknown. One base away there is no much larger clone; base qualities are not given.

CDR1 and CDR2 were assigned from the germline V gene as LGHNA and YSLEER. After removal of 3 bases from V and 4 bases from J, the junction retains 12 bases not matched to a gene. Including cysteine and phenylalanine, the CDR3 has 17 amino acids. Only the CDR3 DNA stays, 51 bases, in frame from base 1. The full study reports these points: How much clinical and demographic metadata was included differed by source and by participant, and the metadata was provided uncurated.

TCRbeta CDR3 regions were amplified from genomic DNA using the immunoSEQ Assay, a bias-controlled multiplex PCR. The paper's processing steps were these. The number of nucleated cells in each sample was estimated by amplification of reference gene primers within the assay. To quantify the absolute abundance of each unique TCRbeta CDR3 rearrangement, sequence reads were collapsed and filtered. For each sample, productive Simpson clonality was calculated as the square root of Simpson's diversity index across productive rearrangements. Not all clones reach the TCRdb copy of this immuneACCESS table, which keeps in-frame sequences only. Checked studies attribute under half of the gap to unresolved V genes and leave the rest unexplained. The V and J calls and clone size were taken over from that table, and D and trimming were inferred from the DNA. This sample holds roughly 120,000 clones; 85% to 90% were observed only once. The ten largest clones add up to 2% to 2.5% of the sample.

Recombination linked TRBV4-3 to TRBJ2-1, with 7 bases aligning to TRBD1. The clonotype originates from a woman in her fifties or sixties with acute or convalescent COVID-19. Source material: peripheral blood. The CDR3 region: CASSQDGQVPSYNEQFF. The nucleotide sequence reads as follows: TGCGCCAGCAGCCAGGACGGACAGGTACCCTCATACAATGAGCAGTTCTTC.